This record covers a single T cell receptor (beta chain). The target antigen is unknown. Germline is not matched at one junction end, which may reflect a read error. The data were taken from a study of beta chain features in type 1 diabetes. Study-level information: No patient-donor differences in age, gender, total cells or subset yield. Study-wide results and caveats: The study left unresolved whether HLA type influences TCRB rearrangement. Lower insertion and higher deletion counts appeared at VDJ junctions in type 1 diabetes patients.

The CDR3 totals 14 residues. Germline lookup yields CDR1 SSHAT and CDR2 FNYEAQ (reference sequence). The whole isolated RNA underwent reverse transcription, so sequencing captured expressed TCRB transcripts. Repertoires were generated with immunoSEQ multiplex PCR, while TCRdb's copy carries only in-frame clones and drops some. The sample lists fewer than 200,000 clones, 10% to 15% occurring once. Sequenced input: central memory CD4+ T cells from blood. The chain employs TRBV7-7 and TRBJ2-1, with 13 nucleotides matching TRBD2. This TCR was sampled from a woman aged 18 to 35 in good health. CDR3 DNA: TGTGCTAGCAGCCTAGGACTAGCGGGGGATGAGCAGTTCTTC. It is translated as CASSLGLAGDEQFF.